This TCR beta chain was profiled in a study of T cells in localized non-small cell lung cancer. Study-level results: Heterogeneity cannot be ruled out, as sequencing used one tumor region only. Detection in adjacent lung was observed for a median about 56 of the top 100 tumor clones.

Details on this clone: Its matching antigen is unknown.

Sequencing was performed with immunoSEQ multiplex PCR; in TCRdb, only in-frame clones are kept and a portion is missing. This table has more than 20,000 clones, around 85% appearing once. The sequences come from PBMCs, collected before any cancer treatment. The sequence was obtained from a woman between 40 and 69 years old with stage II squamous cell lung carcinoma.

The CDR3 bases are TGTGCCAGCAGTGAGGTGGTCGAGCAGTACTTC. Its protein is CASSEVVEQYF. The V call is TRBV6-1, the J call TRBJ2-7; no clear D gene. V shed 3 bases and J shed 6 bases, with 6 bases lying between them. Germline V gives CDR1 MNHNS, CDR2 SASEGT. There are 11 residues in the CDR3.